Here is one TCR beta chain with its context. The antigen remains unidentified. The data derive from a study of cytomegalovirus exposure and HLA in healthy donors. For the study at large: There were over 350 genotyped donors. Of these, 81% fell in the genetic ancestry cluster associated with self-reported Caucasian donors.

Amplification used 60 Vbeta primers and 13 Jbeta primers. The repertoire was sequenced with immunoSEQ multiplex PCR; TCRdb's copy has only in-frame clones and lacks some. The profile shows about 180,000 clones, approximately 88% of them singletons. CDR3 size: 14 residues. Germline V gives CDR1 ENHRY, CDR2 SYGVKD. The ends lost 6 bases at V and 3 bases at J; junction bases unmatched: 5. Study-level findings and limits: Available immune exposure information was restricted to CMV serostatus only. Follow-up analysis found HLA locus-dependent TCR association rates, highest for DRB1 and lowest for HLA-C. Prediction of most subjects' HLA-A and HLA-B alleles by TCR beta sequences was reportedly accurate.

This receptor was identified in a man aged 25 to 40 in good health and CMV-seronegative. Sequencing was carried out using PBMCs. This chain uses TRBV10-3 with TRBJ2-7, with 10 bases aligning to TRBD1. The CDR3 sequence: CAIRGTGELYEQYF. The CDR3 DNA is TGTGCCATCAGGGGGACAGGGGAGCTCTACGAGCAGTACTTC.